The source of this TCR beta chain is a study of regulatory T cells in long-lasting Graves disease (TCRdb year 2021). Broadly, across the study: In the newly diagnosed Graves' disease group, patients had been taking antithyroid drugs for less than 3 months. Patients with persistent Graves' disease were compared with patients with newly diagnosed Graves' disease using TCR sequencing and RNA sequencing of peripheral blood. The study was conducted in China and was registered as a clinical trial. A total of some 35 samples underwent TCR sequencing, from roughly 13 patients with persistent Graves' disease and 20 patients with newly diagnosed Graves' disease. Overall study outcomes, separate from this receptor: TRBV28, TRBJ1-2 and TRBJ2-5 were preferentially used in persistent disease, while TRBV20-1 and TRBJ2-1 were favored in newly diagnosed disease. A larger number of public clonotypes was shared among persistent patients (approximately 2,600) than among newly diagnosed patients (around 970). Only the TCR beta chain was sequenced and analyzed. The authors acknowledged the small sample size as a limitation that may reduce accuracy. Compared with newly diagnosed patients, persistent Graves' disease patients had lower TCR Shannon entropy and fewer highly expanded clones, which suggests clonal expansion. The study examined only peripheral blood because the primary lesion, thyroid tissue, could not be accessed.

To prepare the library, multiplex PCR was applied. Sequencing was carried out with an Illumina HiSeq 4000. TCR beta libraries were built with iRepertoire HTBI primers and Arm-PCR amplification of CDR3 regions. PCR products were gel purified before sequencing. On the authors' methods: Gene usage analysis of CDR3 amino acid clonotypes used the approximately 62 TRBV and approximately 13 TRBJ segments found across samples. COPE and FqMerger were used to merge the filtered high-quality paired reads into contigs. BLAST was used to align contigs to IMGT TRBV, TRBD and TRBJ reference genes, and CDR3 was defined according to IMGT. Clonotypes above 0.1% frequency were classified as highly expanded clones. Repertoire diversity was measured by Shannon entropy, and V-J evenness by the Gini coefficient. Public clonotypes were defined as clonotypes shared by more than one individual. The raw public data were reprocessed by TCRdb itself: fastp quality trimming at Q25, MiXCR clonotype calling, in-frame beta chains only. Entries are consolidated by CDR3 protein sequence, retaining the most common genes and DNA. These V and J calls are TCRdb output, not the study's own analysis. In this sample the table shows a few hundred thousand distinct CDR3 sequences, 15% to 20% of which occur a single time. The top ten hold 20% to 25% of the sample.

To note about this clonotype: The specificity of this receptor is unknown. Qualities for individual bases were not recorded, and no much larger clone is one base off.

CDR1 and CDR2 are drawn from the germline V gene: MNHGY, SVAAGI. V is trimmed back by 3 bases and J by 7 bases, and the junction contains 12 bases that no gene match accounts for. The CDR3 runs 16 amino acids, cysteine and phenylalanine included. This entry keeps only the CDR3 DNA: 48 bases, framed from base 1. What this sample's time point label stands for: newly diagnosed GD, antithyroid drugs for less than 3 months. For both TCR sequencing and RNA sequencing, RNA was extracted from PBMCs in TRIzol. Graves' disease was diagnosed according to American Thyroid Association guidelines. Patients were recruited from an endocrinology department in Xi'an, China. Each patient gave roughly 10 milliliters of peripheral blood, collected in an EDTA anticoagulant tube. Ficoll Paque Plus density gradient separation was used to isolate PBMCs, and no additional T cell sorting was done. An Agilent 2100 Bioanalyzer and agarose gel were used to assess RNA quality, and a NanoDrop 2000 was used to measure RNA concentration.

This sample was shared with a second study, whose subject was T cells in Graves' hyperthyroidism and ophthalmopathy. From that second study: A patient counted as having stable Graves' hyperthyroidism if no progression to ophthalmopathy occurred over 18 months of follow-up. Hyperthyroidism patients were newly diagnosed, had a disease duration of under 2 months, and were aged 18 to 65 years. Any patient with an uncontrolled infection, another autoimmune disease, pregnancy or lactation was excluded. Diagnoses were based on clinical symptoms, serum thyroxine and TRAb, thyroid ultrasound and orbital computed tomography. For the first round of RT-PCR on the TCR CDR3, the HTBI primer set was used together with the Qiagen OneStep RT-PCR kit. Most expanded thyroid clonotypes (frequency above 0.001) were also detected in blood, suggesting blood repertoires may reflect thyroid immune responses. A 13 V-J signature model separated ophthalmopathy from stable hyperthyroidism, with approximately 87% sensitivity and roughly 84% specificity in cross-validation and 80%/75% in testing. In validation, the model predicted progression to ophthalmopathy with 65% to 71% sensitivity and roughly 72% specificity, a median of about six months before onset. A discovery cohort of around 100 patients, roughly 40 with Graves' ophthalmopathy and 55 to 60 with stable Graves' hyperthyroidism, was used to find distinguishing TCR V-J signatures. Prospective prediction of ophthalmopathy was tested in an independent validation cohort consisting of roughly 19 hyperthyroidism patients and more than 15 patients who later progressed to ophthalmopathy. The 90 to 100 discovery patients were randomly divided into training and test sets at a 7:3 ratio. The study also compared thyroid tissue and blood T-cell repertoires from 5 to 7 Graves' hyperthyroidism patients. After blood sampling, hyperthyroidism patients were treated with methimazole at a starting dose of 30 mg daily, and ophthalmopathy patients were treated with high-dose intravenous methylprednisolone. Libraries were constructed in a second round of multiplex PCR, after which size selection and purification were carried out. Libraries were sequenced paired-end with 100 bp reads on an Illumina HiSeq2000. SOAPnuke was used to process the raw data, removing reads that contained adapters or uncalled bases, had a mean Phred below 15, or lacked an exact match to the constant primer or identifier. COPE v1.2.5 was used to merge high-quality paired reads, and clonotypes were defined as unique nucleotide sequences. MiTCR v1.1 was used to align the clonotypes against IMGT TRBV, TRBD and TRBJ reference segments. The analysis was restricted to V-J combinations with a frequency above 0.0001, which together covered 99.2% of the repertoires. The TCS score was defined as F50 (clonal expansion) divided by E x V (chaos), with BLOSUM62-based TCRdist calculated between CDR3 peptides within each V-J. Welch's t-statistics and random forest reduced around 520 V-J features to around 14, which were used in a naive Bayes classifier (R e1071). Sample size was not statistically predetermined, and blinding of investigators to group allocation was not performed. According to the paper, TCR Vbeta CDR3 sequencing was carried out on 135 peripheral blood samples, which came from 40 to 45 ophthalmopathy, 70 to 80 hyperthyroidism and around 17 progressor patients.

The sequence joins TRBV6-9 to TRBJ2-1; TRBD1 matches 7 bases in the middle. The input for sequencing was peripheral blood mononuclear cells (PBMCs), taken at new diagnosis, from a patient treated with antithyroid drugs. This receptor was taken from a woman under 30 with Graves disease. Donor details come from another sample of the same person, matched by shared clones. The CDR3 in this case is CASSYSHLIQGNEQFF. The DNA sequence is TGTGCCAGCAGTTACAGCCACCTCATACAGGGGAATGAGCAGTTCTTC.